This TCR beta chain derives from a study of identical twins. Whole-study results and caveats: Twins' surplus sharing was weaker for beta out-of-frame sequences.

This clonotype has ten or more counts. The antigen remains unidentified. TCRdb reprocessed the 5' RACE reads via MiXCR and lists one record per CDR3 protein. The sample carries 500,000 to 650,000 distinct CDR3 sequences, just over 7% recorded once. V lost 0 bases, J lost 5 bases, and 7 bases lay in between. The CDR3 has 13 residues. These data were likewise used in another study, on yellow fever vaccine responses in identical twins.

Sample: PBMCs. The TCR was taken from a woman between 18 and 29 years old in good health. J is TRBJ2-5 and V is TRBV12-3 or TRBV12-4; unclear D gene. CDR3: CASSLAGLETQYF. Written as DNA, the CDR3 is TGTGCCAGCAGTTTAGCAGGGTTGGAGACCCAGTACTTC.